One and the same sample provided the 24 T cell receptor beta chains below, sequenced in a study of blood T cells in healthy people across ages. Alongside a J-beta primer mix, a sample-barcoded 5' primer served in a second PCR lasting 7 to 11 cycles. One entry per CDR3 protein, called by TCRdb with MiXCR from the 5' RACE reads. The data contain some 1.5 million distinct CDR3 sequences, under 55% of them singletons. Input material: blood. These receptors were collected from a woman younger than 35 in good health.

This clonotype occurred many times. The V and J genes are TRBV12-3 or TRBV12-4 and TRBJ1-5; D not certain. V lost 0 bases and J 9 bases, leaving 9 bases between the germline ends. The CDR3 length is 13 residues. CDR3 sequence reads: CASSLAPGPPQHF. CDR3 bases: TGTGCCAGCAGTTTAGCGCCCGGGCCGCCCCAGCATTTT.

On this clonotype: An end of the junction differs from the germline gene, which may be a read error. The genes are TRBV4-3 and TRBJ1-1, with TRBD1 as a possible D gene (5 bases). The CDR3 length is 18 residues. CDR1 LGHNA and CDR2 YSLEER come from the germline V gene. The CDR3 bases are TGCGCCAGCAGCCGATCGGCGGGAGACAGTTACATGAACCCTGAAGCTTTCTTT. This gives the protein CASSRSAGDSYMNPEAFF.

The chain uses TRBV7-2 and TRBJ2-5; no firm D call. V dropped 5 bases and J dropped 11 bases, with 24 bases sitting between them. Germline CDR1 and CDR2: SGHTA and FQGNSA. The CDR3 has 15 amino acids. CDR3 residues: CASSVIDTYPNEQYF. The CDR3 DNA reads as TGTGCCAGCAGCGTAATCGACACTTATCCCAATGAGCAGTACTTC. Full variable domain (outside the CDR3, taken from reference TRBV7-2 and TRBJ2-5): GAGVSQSPSNKVTEKGKDVELRCDPISGHTALYWYRQSLGQGLEFLIYFQGNSAPDKSGLPSDRFSAERTGGSVSTLTIQRTQQEDSAVYLCASSVIDTYPNEQYFGPGTRLLVL.

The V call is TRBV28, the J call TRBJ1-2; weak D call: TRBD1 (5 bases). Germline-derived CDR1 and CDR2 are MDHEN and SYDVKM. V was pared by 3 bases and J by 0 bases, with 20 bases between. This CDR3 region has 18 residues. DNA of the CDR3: TGTGCCAGCAGTTTCTGGGGATTAGGAGGGGCGACTAACTATGGCTACACCTTC. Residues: CASSFWGLGGATNYGYTF.

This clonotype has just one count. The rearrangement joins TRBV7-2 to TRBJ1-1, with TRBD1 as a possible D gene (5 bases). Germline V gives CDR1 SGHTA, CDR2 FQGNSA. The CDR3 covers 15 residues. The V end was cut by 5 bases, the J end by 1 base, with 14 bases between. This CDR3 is CASSKDGHRNTEAFF. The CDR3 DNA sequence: TGTGCCAGCAGCAAAGATGGACACCGGAACACTGAAGCTTTCTTT.

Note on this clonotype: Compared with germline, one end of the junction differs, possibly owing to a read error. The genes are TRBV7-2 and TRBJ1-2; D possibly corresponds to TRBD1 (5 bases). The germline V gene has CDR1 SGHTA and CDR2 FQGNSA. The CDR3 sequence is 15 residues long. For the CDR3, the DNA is TGTGCCAGCAGCCCCCGACAGTACTCTAACGATGGCTACACCTTC. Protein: CASSPRQYSNDGYTF.

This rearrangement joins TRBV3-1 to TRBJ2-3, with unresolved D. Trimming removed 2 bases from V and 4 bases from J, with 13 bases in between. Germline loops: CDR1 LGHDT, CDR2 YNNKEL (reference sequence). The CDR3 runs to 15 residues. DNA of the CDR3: TGTGCCAGCAGCCAATCACCTGTGGCTGCAGATACGCAGTATTTT. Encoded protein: CASSQSPVAADTQYF.

The CDR3 DNA is TGTGCCAGCAGTAACGGGGTGGGCAATCAGCCCCAGCATTTT. It encodes CASSNGVGNQPQHF. The rearrangement links TRBV27 to TRBJ1-5; D unclear. The germline V gene encodes CDR1 MNHEY and CDR2 SMNVEV (reference sequence). The length of the CDR3 is 14 residues. Trimming pared 5 bases from V and 2 bases from J, leaving 10 bases between.

CDR3 sequence (DNA): TGTGCCAGCAGCGTAGGGTCGGGACAGGGGCAAGAGACCCAGTACTTC. The encoded protein is CASSVGSGQGQETQYF. The chain uses TRBV9 and TRBJ2-5, with 10 positions matching TRBD1. Trimming removed 0 bases from V and 2 bases from J; junction bases left unmatched: 4. The CDR3 length is 16 residues. The germline V gene has CDR1 SGDLS and CDR2 YYNGEE.

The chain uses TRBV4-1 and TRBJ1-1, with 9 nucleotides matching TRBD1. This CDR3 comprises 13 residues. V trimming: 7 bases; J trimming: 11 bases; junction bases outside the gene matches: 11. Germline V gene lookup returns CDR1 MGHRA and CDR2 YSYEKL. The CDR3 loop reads CASKRTGAGEAFF. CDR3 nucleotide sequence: TGCGCCAGCAAAAGGACAGGGGCGGGTGAGGCTTTCTTT.

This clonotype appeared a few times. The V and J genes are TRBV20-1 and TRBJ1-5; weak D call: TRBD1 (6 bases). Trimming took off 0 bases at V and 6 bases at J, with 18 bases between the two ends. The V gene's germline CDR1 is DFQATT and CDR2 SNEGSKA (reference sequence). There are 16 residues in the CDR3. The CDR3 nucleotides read TGCAGTGCTAGAGAAGCGGGGGCTCGGGGTCTTCAGCCCCAGCATTTT. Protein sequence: CSAREAGARGLQPQHF.

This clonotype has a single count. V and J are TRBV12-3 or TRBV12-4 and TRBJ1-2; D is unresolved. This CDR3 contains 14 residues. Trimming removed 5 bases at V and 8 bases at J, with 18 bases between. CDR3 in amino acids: CASSHRSTEVGYTF. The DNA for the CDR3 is TGTGCCAGCAGTCATCGTTCCACTGAGGTGGGCTACACCTTC.

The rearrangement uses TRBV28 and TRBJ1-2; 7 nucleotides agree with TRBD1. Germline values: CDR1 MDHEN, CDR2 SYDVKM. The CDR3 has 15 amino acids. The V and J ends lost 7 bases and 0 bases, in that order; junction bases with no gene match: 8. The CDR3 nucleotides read TGTGCCAGCACCGCCCAGGGGGGCCCTAACTATGGCTACACCTTC. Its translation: CASTAQGGPNYGYTF.

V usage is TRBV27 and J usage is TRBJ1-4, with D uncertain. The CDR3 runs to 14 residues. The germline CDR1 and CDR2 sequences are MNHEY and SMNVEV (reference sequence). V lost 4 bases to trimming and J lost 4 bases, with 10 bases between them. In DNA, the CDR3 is TGTGCCAGCAGTTGGAACGGCCATAATGAAAAACTGTTTTTT. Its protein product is CASSWNGHNEKLFF. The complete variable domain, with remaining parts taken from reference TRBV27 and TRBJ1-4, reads EAQVTQNPRYLITVTGKKLTVTCSQNMNHEYMSWYRQDPGLGLRQIYYSMNVEVTDKGDVPEGYKVSRKEKRNFPLILESPSPNQTSLYFCASSWNGHNEKLFFGSGTQLSVL.

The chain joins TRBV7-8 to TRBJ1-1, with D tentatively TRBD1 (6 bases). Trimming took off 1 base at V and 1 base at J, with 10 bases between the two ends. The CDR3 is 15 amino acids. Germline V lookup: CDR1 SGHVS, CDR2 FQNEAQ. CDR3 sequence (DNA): TGTGCCAGCAGCTTAGACAGGGTAGAGAACACTGAAGCTTTCTTT. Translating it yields CASSLDRVENTEAFF. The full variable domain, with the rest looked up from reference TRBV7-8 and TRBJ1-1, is GAGVSQSPRYKVAKRGQDVALRCDPISGHVSLFWYQQALGQGPEFLTYFQNEAQLDKSGLPSDRFFAERPEGSVSTLKIQRTQQEDSAVYLCASSLDRVENTEAFFGQGTRLTVV.

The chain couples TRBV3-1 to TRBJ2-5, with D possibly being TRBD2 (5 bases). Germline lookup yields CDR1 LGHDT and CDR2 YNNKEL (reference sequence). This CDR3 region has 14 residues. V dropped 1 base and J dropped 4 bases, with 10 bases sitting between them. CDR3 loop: CASSQARGLETQYF. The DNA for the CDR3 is TGTGCCAGCAGCCAAGCACGAGGGCTAGAGACCCAGTACTTC.

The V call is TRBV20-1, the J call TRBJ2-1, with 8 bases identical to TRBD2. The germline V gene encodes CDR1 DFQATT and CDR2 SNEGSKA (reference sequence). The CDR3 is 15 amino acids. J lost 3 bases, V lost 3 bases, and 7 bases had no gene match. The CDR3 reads CSASKAGGYYNEQFF. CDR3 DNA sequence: TGCAGTGCTAGTAAGGCGGGGGGTTACTACAATGAGCAGTTCTTC.

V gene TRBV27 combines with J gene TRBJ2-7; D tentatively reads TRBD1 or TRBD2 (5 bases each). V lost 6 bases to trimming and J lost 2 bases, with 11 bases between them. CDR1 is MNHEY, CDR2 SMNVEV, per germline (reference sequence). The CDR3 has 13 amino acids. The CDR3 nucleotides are TGTGCCAGCAGCCGAGGGGTTCCCTACGAGCAGTACTTC. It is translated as CASSRGVPYEQYF.

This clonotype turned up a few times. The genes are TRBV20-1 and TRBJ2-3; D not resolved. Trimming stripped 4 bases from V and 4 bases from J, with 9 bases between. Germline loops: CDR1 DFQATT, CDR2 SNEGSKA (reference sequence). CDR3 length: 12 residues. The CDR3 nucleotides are TGCAGTGCTACCCACCGGCCAGATACGCAGTATTTT. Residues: CSATHRPDTQYF.

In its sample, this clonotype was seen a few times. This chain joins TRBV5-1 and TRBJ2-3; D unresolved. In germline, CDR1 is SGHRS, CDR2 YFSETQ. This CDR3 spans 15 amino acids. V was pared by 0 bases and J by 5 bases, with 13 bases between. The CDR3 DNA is TGCGCCAGCAGCTTGGCTGGACCTCTCGAAGATACGCAGTATTTT. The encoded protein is CASSLAGPLEDTQYF.

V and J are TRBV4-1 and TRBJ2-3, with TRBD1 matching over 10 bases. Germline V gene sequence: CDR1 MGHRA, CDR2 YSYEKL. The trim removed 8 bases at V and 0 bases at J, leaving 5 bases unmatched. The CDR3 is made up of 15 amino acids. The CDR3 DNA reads TGCGCCAGCCGCCTGGGACAGGGGAGCACAGATACGCAGTATTTT. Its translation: CASRLGQGSTDTQYF.

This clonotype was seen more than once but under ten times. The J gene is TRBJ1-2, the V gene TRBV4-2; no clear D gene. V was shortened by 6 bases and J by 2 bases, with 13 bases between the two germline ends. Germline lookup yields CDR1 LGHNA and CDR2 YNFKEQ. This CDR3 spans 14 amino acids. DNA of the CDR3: TGTGCCAGCAGTCGGCAGGCCGAGAACTATGGCTACACCTTC. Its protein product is CASSRQAENYGYTF.

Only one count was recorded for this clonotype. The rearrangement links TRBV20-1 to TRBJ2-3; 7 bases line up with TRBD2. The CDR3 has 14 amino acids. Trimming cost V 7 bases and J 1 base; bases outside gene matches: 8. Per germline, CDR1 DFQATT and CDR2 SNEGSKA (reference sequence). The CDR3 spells CSGLRGKGTDTQYF. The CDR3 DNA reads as TGCAGTGGTCTGCGGGGGAAAGGCACAGATACGCAGTATTTT.

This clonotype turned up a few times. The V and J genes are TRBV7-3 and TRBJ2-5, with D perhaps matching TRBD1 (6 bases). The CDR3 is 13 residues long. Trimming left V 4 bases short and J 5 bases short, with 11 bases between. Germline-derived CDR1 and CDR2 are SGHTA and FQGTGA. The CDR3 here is CASSSTGTETQYF. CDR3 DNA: TGTGCCAGCAGCTCAACAGGGACGGAGACCCAGTACTTC.